This T cell receptor (beta chain) was documented in a study of blood T cell repertoires in COVID-19. About the study: Both acute and convalescent COVID-19 samples were obtained from the United States, Italy and Spain. T cells, B-cell-depleted T cells, or PBMCs supplied cDNA or gDNA.

The CDR3 runs 13 residues. With 4 bases removed from V and 0 bases from J, the gap between germline ends came to 6 bases. Germline V gene lookup returns CDR1 SGHDN and CDR2 FVKESK. As processed by the authors: Reference gene primers were amplified, and this amplification served to estimate nucleated cell counts. Assay used: immunoSEQ multiplex PCR; TCRdb lists only in-frame clones, some missing. V and J calls and clone size are given by that table; D and trimming were obtained from the DNA. The sample records roughly 160,000 clones, around 90% being singletons. The Seattle patients, enrolled during active infection, were followed longitudinally.

The receptor's source is a man younger than 35 with COVID-19, enrolled during active disease. The sequencing sample was made of peripheral blood. V and J are TRBV14 and TRBJ1-2; possible D gene TRBD1, 5 bases. Here the CDR3 reads CASSRGTNYGYTF. The CDR3 DNA is TGTGCCAGCAGCCGGGGCACTAACTATGGCTACACCTTC.